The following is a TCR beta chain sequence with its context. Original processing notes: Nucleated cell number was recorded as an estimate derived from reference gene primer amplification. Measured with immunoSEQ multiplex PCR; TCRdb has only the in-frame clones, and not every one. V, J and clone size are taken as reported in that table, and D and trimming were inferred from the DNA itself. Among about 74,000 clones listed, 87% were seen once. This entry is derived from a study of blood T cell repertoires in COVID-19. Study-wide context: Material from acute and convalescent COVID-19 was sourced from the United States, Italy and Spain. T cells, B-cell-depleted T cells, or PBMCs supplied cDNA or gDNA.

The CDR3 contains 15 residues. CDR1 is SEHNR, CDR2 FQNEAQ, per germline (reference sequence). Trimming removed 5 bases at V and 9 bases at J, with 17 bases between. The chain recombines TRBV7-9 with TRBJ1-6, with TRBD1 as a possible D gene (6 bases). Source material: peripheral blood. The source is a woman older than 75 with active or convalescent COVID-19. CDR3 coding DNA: TGTGCCAGCAGCCTTAAATGGGGGCATAGTTCACCCCTCCACTTT. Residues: CASSLKWGHSSPLHF. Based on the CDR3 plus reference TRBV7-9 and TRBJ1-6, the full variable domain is DTGVSQNPRHKITKRGQNVTFRCDPISEHNRLYWYRQTLGQGPEFLTYFQNEAQLEKSRLLSDRFSAERPKGSFSTLEIQRTEQGDSAMYLCASSLKWGHSSPLHFGNGTRLTVT.